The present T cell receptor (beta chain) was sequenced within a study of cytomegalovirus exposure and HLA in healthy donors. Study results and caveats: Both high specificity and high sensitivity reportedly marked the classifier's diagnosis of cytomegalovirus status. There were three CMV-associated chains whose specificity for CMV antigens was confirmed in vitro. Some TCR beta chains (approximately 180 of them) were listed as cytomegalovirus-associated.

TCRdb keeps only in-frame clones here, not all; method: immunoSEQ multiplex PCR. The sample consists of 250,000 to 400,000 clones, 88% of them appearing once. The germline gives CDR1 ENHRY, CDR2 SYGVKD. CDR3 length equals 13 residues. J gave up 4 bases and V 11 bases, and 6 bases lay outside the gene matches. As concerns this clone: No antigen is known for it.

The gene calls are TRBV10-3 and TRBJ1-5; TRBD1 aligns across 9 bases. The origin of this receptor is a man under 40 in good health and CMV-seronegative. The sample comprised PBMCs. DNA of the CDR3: TGTGCCGTCGGACAGGGGCTTAATCAGCCCCAGCATTTT. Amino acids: CAVGQGLNQPQHF.